This TCR beta chain originates from a study of CD8 T cells in ankylosing spondylitis. One entry per CDR3 protein results from TCRdb running MiXCR on the 5' RACE reads. Of fewer than 180,000 distinct CDR3 sequences in the sample, around 43% were seen once. Germline CDR1 and CDR2: WSHSY and SAAADI. V shed 5 bases and J shed 7 bases, with 16 bases lying between them. This CDR3 is built from 14 residues. The sequencing input was synovial fluid, either unsorted or a sorted T cell fraction (not recorded which). The TCR sequence derives from a male donor with ankylosing spondylitis. The chain has TRBV10-2 and TRBJ2-3, with unresolved D. The CDR3 DNA sequence: TGCGCCAGCAGTCTGAGAATAAATCCCCATACGCAGTATTTT. This codes for CASSLRINPHTQYF.